This paragraph reports one T cell receptor (beta chain). This clone's antigen is unknown. No clone much larger than this one lies a single base away; base qualities are absent. Whole blood was collected in K2EDTA tubes by collaborating institutions according to the institutions' own protocols. For TCRbeta analysis, collaborators shipped samples in one of three forms: frozen whole blood, isolated PBMCs, or DNA extracted from either of those sample types. The immunoSEQ Assay, a bias-controlled multiplex PCR, was used to amplify TCRbeta CDR3 regions from genomic DNA. Under the source paper's analysis protocol: The number of nucleated cells in each sample was estimated by amplification of reference gene primers within the assay. To quantify the absolute abundance of each unique TCRbeta CDR3 rearrangement, sequence reads were collapsed and filtered. Productive Simpson clonality was computed per sample as the square root of Simpson's diversity index over productive rearrangements. Not all clones reach the TCRdb copy of this immuneACCESS table, which keeps in-frame sequences only. Checked studies attribute under half of the gap to unresolved V genes and leave the rest unexplained. The DNA was the basis for D and trimming; V, J and clone size are from that table. The sample table lists over 30,000 clones, roughly 90% of them with a count of one. Around 10% of the sample belongs to the ten largest clones.

This record belongs to a study of blood T cell repertoires in COVID-19 (dated by TCRdb to about 2020). About the full investigation: Samples from collaborators originated in the United States, Italy and Spain and spanned both the acute and convalescent phases of COVID-19. Samples were obtained from the ongoing ImmuneRACE study (first 160 participants) and from about 1,300 subjects provided by 6 global collaborators. The repertoires were released in a freely available public database intended as a resource for research on the immune response to SARS-CoV-2. The material from the prospective study consisted of cDNA or gDNA derived from T cells, B-cell-depleted T cells, or PBMCs. A de-identified subject ID, COVID-19 status, age in years and sex were almost always included in the sample metadata. Deeply sampled blood TCRbeta repertoires from subjects exposed to, actively infected with, or recovered from COVID-19 were included in the dataset. Where available, HLA class I and class II types were taken from metadata supplied by the sample provider and were not determined by assay-based typing. General conclusions and limits of the study: How much clinical and demographic metadata was included differed by source and by participant, and the metadata was provided uncurated.

The germline V gene encodes CDR1 LGHDT and CDR2 YNNKEL (reference sequence). From the cysteine up to the phenylalanine, the CDR3 has a length of 13 residues. The CDR3 DNA has 39 bases and is translated from base 1. Trimming removed 2 bases from V and 6 bases from J, leaving 11 bases between the germline ends. Source material: peripheral blood. This chain is built from TRBV3-1 (or the pseudogene TRBV3-2) and TRBJ2-7; matching of 5 bases hints at TRBD1 as the D gene. The receptor was derived from a man aged 70-80 years with acute or convalescent COVID-19. The CDR3 sequence is CASSQPLRGEQYF. The base sequence is TGTGCCAGCAGCCAACCTTTAAGGGGCGAGCAGTACTTC.